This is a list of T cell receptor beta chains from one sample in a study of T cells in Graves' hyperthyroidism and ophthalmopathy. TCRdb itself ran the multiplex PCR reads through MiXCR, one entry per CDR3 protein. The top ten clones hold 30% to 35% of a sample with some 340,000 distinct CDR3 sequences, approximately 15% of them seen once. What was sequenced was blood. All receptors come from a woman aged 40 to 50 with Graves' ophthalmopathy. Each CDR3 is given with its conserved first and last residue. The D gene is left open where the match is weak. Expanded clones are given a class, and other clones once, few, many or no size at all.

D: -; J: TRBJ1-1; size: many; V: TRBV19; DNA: TGTGCCAGCCGGGACGGCAACACTGAAGCTTTCTTT; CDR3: CASRDGNTEAFF
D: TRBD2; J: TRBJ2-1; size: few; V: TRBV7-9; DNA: TGTGCCAGCAGACCCAGTGGGCGGGAGTTAACCTACAATGAGCAGTTCTTC; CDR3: CASRPSGRELTYNEQFF
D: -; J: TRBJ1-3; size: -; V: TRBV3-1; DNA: TGTGCCAGCTCGTCGGCAGACACCATATATTTT; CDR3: CASSSADTIYF
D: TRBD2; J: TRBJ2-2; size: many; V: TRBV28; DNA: TGTGCCAGCAGTTTACCGGGACTAGCGGGAGTCTCCGGGGAGCTGTTTTTT; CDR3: CASSLPGLAGVSGELFF
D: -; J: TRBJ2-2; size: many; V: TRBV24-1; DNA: TGTGCCACCAGTGGTGCCCTGGGAGCGGGCACCGGGGAGCTGTTTTTT; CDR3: CATSGALGAGTGELFF
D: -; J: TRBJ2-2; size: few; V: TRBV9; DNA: TGTGCCAGCAGCGGCGGGACACCCATGAACACCGGGGAGCTGTTTTTT; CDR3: CASSGGTPMNTGELFF
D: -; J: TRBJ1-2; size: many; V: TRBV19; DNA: TGTGCCAGTAGTATAGAGGCAGGAAACTATGGCTACACCTTC; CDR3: CASSIEAGNYGYTF
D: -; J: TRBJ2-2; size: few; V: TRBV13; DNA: TGTGCCAGCAGCTTAGGGCAGACGGACGCGAACACCGGGGAGCTGTTTTTT; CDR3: CASSLGQTDANTGELFF
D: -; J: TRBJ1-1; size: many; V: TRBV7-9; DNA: TGTGCCAGCAGCCTTGGTGGTAGAGCTGAAGCTTTCTTT; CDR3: CASSLGGRAEAFF
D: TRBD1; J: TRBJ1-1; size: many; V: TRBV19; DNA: TGTGCCAGTAGTTGGGGACAGGGGGTTCTTCGTACTGAAGCTTTCTTT; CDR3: CASSWGQGVLRTEAFF
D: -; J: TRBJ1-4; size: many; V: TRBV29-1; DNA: TGCAGCGCCGGGGACGGCCACCAGGAAAAACTGTTTTTT; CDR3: CSAGDGHQEKLFF
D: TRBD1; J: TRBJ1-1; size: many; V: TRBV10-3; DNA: TGTGCCATCAGCTCCCTTCCTACCACAGGGGGCATGAACACTGAAGCTTTCTTT; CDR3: CAISSLPTTGGMNTEAFF
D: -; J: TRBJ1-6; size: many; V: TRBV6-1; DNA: TGTGCCAGCAGTTCCCCGGGGAGGGGGTCACCCCTCCACTTT; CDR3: CASSSPGRGSPLHF
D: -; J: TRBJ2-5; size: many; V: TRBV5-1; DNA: TGCGCCAGCAGCTTGCAGCCGGGCCGCTCGGAGACCCAGTACTTC; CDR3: CASSLQPGRSETQYF
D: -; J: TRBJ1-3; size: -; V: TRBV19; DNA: TGTGCCAGTAGTTCCTTGGCCAGCTCTGGAAACACCATATATTTT; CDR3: CASSSLASSGNTIYF
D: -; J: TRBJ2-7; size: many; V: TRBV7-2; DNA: TGTGCCAGCAGCTCCCAGGGTAACTCCTACGAGCAGTACTTC; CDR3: CASSSQGNSYEQYF
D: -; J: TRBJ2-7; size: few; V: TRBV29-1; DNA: TGCAGCGTTGAAGTGGCCCAGCACGAGCAGTACTTC; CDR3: CSVEVAQHEQYF
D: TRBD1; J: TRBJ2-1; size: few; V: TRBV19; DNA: TGTGCCAGTGGAGACAGGGCCGTCTACAATGAGCAGTTCTTC; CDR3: CASGDRAVYNEQFF
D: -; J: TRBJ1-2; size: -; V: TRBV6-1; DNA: TGTGCCAGCAGAATCCGGGACATTCCATATGGCTACACCTTC; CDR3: CASRIRDIPYGYTF
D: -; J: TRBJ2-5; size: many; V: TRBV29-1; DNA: TGCAGCGTAAAGACAGGTGGTCAAGGGACCCAGTACTTC; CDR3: CSVKTGGQGTQYF
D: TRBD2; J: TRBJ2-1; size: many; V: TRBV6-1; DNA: TGTGCCAGCAGAAACCTACCCGTGCGGGGGGGATACAATGAGCAGTTCTTC; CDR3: CASRNLPVRGGYNEQFF
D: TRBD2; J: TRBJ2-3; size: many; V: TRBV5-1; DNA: TGCGCCAGCAGCAAAGATTACCGGGGGGGCACAGATACGCAGTATTTT; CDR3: CASSKDYRGGTDTQYF
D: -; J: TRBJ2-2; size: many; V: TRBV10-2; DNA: TGCGCCAGCAGTGAGGGGGCGCGCACGAACACCGGGGAGCTGTTTTTT; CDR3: CASSEGARTNTGELFF
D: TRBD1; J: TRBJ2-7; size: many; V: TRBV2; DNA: TGTGCCAGCCCTAAGGAGGGACAGGGGGACAACGAGCAGTACTTC; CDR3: CASPKEGQGDNEQYF
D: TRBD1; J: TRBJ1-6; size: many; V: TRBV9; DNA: TGTGCCAGCAGCGTACAGGGGGAAAAGTCACCCCTCCACTTT; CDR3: CASSVQGEKSPLHF
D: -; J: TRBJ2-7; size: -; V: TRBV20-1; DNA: TGCAGTGCTCCGGGACTGCCCTCCTACGGGCAGTACTTC; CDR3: CSAPGLPSYGQYF
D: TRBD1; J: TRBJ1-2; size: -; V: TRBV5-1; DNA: TGCGCCAGCAGCCAGGACAGGGGACTCTATGGCTACACCTTC; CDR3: CASSQDRGLYGYTF
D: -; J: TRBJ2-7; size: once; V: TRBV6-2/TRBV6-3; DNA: TGTGCCAGCAGGGCCGGGACCACACCATCATACGAGCAGTACTTC; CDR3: CASRAGTTPSYEQYF
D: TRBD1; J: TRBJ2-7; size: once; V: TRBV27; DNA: TGTGCCAGCAGTCCGAGGGACAGGGTTGCAGGGCAGTACTTC; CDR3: CASSPRDRVAGQYF
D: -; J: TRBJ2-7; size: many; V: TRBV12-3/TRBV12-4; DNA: TGTGCCAGCAGTAACCCGGCAAAATCCTACGAGCAGTACTTC; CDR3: CASSNPAKSYEQYF
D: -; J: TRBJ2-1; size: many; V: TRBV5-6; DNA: TGTGCCAGCAGCTTGGTAGTAGCGGACCGCTACAATGAGCAGTTCTTC; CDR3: CASSLVVADRYNEQFF
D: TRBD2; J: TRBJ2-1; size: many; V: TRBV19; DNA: TGTGCCAGTAGCCCAGGAGCGGGAGGGGCAAATGAGCAGTTCTTC; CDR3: CASSPGAGGANEQFF
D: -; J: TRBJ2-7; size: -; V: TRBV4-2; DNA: TGTGCCAGCAGCCAAACCCCCCTCGGCACCTACGAGCAGTACTTC; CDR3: CASSQTPLGTYEQYF
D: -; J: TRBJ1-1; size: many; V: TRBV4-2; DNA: TGTGCCAGCTCTCAAGGCACTGAAGCTTTCTTT; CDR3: CASSQGTEAFF
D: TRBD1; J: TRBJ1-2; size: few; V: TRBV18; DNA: TGTGCCAGCTCTCCCACGGGACAGAACTATGGCTACACCTTC; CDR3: CASSPTGQNYGYTF
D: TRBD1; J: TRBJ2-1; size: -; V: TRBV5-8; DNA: TGTGCCAGCAGCGCTAGGGACAGTCGTCCCCACAATGAGCAGTTCTTC; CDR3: CASSARDSRPHNEQFF
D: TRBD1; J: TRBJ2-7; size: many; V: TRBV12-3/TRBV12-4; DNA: TGTGCCAGCAGTCTTGGACAGGGACGCGATCACGAGCAGTACTTC; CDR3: CASSLGQGRDHEQYF
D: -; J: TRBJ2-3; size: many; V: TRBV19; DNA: TGTGCCAGTCAGGGGGGAACAGATACGCAGTATTTT; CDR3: CASQGGTDTQYF
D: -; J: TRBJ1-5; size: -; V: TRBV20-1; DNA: TGCAGTGCTAGCCGGGCGGCGCTGAATCAGCCCCAGCATTTT; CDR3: CSASRAALNQPQHF
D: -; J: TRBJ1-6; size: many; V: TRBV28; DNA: TGTGCCAGCAGTCCTGGGACGGCGAGCTCCTATAATTCACCCCTCCACTTT; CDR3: CASSPGTASSYNSPLHF
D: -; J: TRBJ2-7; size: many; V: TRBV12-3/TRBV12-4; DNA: TGTGCCAGCAGACGAATCGGCTCCTACGAGCAGTACTTC; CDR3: CASRRIGSYEQYF
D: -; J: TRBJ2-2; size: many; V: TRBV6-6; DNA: TGTGCCAGCAGTTACTCGATTGGAGGAACGAACACCGGGGAGCTGTTTTTT; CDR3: CASSYSIGGTNTGELFF
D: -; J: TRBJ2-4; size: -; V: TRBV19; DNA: TGTGCCAGCAGGCGTCCGGGAGCCAAAAACATTCAGTACTTC; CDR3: CASRRPGAKNIQYF
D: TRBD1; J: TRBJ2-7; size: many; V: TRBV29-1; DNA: TGCAGCGTTACAGGGGGCAGGTCCTACGAGCAGTACTTC; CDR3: CSVTGGRSYEQYF
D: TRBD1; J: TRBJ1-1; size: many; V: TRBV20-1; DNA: TGCAGTGCTGCCGGGACAGCAAACACTGAAGCTTTCTTT; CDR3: CSAAGTANTEAFF
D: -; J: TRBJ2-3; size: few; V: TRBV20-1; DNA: TGCAGTGCTATTCGGGGGACTAGCACAGATACGCAGTATTTT; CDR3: CSAIRGTSTDTQYF
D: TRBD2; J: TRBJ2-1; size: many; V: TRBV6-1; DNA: TGTGCCAGCAGGTGGGGACTAGCGGATGAGCAGTTCTTC; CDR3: CASRWGLADEQFF
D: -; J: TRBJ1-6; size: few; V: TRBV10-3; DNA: TGTGCCATCAGCCAGGGAGATTCACCCCTCCACTTT; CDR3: CAISQGDSPLHF
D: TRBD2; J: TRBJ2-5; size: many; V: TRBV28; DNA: TGTGCCAGCAGCGTCGGGGGGTCCCAAGAGACCCAGTACTTC; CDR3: CASSVGGSQETQYF
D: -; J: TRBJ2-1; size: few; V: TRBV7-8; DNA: TGTGCCAGCAGCTTAGGGGGCGGGTACTCCTACAATGAGCAGTTCTTC; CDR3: CASSLGGGYSYNEQFF
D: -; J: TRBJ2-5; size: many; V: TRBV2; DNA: TGTGCCAGCAGTGATCACAGTCAAGAGACCCAGTACTTC; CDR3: CASSDHSQETQYF
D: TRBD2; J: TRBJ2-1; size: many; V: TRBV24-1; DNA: TGTGCCACCAGTGATAGACCCGGGACTAGCGGGACGTTTAGCTCCTACAATGAGCAGTTCTTC; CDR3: CATSDRPGTSGTFSSYNEQFF
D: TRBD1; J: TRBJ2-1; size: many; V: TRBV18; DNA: TGTGCCAGCTCACCCGACAGGGTGCAGTTCTTC; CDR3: CASSPDRVQFF
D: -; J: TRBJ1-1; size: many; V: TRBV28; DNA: TGTGCCAGCAGTTCCGAAGACACAGTGAACACTGAAGCTTTCTTT; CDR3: CASSSEDTVNTEAFF
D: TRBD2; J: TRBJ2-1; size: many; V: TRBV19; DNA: TGTGCCAGTAGGATTAGCGGGTTCTCCTACAATGAGCAGTTCTTC; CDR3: CASRISGFSYNEQFF